The 12 T cell receptor beta chains below were found in one sample sequenced in a study of early T cells in non-severe SARS-CoV-2 infection. TCRdb re-derived calls from the 5' RACE reads in MiXCR, one entry per CDR3 protein. The sample lists some 80,000 distinct CDR3 sequences, under 11% seen once, with 8% in the top ten. Material: whole blood, obtained at baseline. All receptors come from an adult who was a healthcare worker with PCR-confirmed SARS-CoV-2 infection or an uninfected control (not recorded which).

This chain joins TRBV5-1 and TRBJ2-1; D gene ambiguous. Germline V gene sequence: CDR1 SGHRS, CDR2 YFSETQ. V was shortened by 3 bases and J by 4 bases, with 11 bases between the two germline ends. This CDR3 has 14 residues. CDR3 loop: CASSSDSFYNEQFF. The CDR3 region has the DNA TGCGCCAGCAGCTCCGATTCCTTTTACAATGAGCAGTTCTTC.

This clonotype has more than one count but fewer than ten. The chain couples TRBV5-4 to TRBJ2-1, with TRBD2 identical over 10 bases. Germline V CDR1 and CDR2: SGHNT, YYREEE (reference sequence). The trim removed 1 base at V and 9 bases at J, leaving 7 bases unmatched. The CDR3 has 15 residues. The CDR3 reads CASSLPSSGSGEQFF. In nucleotides, the CDR3 is TGTGCCAGCAGCTTGCCGTCTAGCGGGAGTGGTGAGCAGTTCTTC.

The CDR3 DNA reads TGCAGCGTTGGGGGCGAAACCGCGAACACCGGGGAGCTGTTTTTT. Translating it yields CSVGGETANTGELFF. J is TRBJ2-2 and V is TRBV29-1, with D tentatively TRBD1 (5 bases). CDR3 size: 15 residues. V dropped 4 bases and J dropped 0 bases, with 12 bases sitting between them. Germline V gene lookup returns CDR1 SQVTM and CDR2 ANQGSEA.

This clonotype was counted ten times or more. V gene TRBV5-1 combines with J gene TRBJ2-1; D might be TRBD2 (6 bases). This CDR3 is 13 amino acids long. Trimming shortened V by 6 bases and J by 9 bases, and 16 bases separated the two germline ends. Germline CDR1 is SGHRS and CDR2 is YFSETQ. The CDR3 is CASTGRTGGEQFF. The DNA of the CDR3 is TGCGCCAGCACAGGGAGGACTGGGGGTGAGCAGTTCTTC.

This clonotype has more than one count but fewer than ten. The chain joins TRBV28 to TRBJ2-7; D might be TRBD2 (5 bases). With 5 bases removed from V and 6 bases from J, the gap between germline ends came to 17 bases. Germline V CDR1 and CDR2: MDHEN, SYDVKM. The length of the CDR3 is 14 residues. The chain's CDR3 is CASSPRGQSREQYF. CDR3 bases: TGTGCCAGCAGTCCCCGAGGGCAATCCCGCGAGCAGTACTTC.

The chain uses TRBV28 and TRBJ2-7, with a possible D match to TRBD1 (5 bases). The germline gives CDR1 MDHEN, CDR2 SYDVKM. Trimming cost V 8 bases and J 3 bases, with 14 bases left between them. The length of the CDR3 is 13 residues. CDR3 residues: CASATGPFYEQYF. The CDR3 nucleotides read TGTGCCAGCGCCACAGGCCCCTTCTACGAGCAGTACTTC.

The J gene is TRBJ2-1, the V gene TRBV7-6, with 12 bases lining up with TRBD2. V trimming: 8 bases; J trimming: 9 bases; junction bases outside the gene matches: 23. The CDR3 spans 19 residues. Germline values: CDR1 SGHVS, CDR2 FNYEAQ. The CDR3 DNA follows: TGTGCCAGCGGCCAGACAATGACTACCGGGACTAGCGGGTTCGGTGAGCAGTTCTTC. It yields the protein CASGQTMTTGTSGFGEQFF.

V is TRBV3-1 and J is TRBJ2-3, with D perhaps matching TRBD2 (7 bases). Germline lookup yields CDR1 LGHDT and CDR2 YNNKEL (reference sequence). Between the trimmed V and J ends, which lost 4 bases and 2 bases, there was a span of 16 bases. CDR3 size: 16 residues. The CDR3 protein is CASSRRGAGNTDTQYF. In DNA, the CDR3 is TGTGCCAGCAGCCGCCGGGGGGCGGGGAACACAGATACGCAGTATTTT.

At least ten counts were recorded for this clonotype. The chain uses TRBV6-1 and TRBJ1-2; unclear D gene. In germline, CDR1 is MNHNS, CDR2 SASEGT. CDR3 size: 12 residues. V lost 1 base and J lost 4, with 4 bases in between. The CDR3: CASSEGSYGYTF. CDR3 nucleotide sequence: TGTGCCAGCAGTGAAGGCAGCTATGGCTACACCTTC.

The rearrangement uses TRBV10-2 and TRBJ2-1; D gene unclear. CDR1 is WSHSY and CDR2 is SAAADI in the germline V gene. This CDR3 is built from 13 residues. V was clipped by 0 bases and J by 4 bases, with 4 bases between them. CDR3 DNA sequence: TGCGCCAGCAGTGAGTCGGATTACAATGAGCAGTTCTTC. Translation gives CASSESDYNEQFF.

This clonotype was counted a few times. The V and J genes are TRBV12-3 or TRBV12-4 and TRBJ1-6; D gene unclear. V was clipped by 2 bases and J by 4 bases, with 6 bases between them. This CDR3 comprises 14 residues. This CDR3 is CASSLQRYNSPLHF. DNA for the CDR3: TGTGCCAGCAGTTTACAGCGATATAATTCACCCCTCCACTTT.

This clonotype has a count of ten or more. The V call is TRBV24-1, the J call TRBJ2-3; 7 bases align to TRBD1. CDR3 length: 15 residues. Trimming removed 5 bases from V and 2 bases from J; junction bases left unmatched: 6. The V gene's germline CDR1 is KGHDR and CDR2 SFDVKD. CDR3 protein: CATSGHRGNTDTQYF. As DNA, the CDR3 is TGTGCCACCAGTGGCCACAGGGGAAACACAGATACGCAGTATTTT.